This passage covers 2 T cell receptor beta chains from one sample sequenced in a study of blood T cell repertoires in COVID-19. TCRdb's copy holds only in-frame clones and misses some; the assay was immunoSEQ multiplex PCR. In the table there are 95,000 to 150,000 clones, roughly four fifths of which are singletons. Sequences were obtained from peripheral blood. These receptors came from a human donor in a cohort sampled during active COVID-19.

In nucleotides, the CDR3 is TGCGCCAGCAGCCAAGTCCAGGGAACGAGCAATCAGCCCCAGCATTTT. Its translation: CASSQVQGTSNQPQHF. The chain combines TRBV4-1 with TRBJ1-5; D might be TRBD1 (5 bases). The CDR3 runs 16 residues. Trimming removed 1 base at V and 1 base at J, with 11 bases between. Germline CDR1 MGHRA, CDR2 YSYEKL.

The rearrangement joins TRBV19 to TRBJ2-7; TRBD1 agrees at 9 bases. Trimming took 3 bases from V and 5 from J; bases not matched to a gene: 8. The V gene's germline CDR1 is LNHDA and CDR2 SQIVND (reference sequence). The CDR3 consists of 15 residues. CDR3 residues: CASSMPGQGANEQYF. The CDR3 coding sequence is TGTGCCAGTAGTATGCCGGGACAGGGAGCCAACGAGCAGTACTTC.